One and the same sample provided the 17 T cell receptor beta chains below, sequenced in a study of cytomegalovirus exposure and HLA in healthy donors. The PCR had 60 Vbeta and 13 Jbeta primers. The table came from immunoSEQ multiplex PCR; TCRdb's copy has only in-frame clones and leaves some out. This table lists 100,000 to 150,000 clones. Sequencing used PBMCs. Source of these receptors: a man under 40 in good health and CMV-seronegative.

The chain employs TRBV6-5 and TRBJ2-7, with D tentatively TRBD2 (5 bases). V gave up 2 bases and J gave up 3 bases, with 11 bases separating them. Per germline, CDR1 MNHEY and CDR2 SVGAGI. The CDR3 is 14 amino acids. CDR3 sequence: CASSYTLGSYEQYF. CDR3 bases: TGTGCCAGCAGTTACACGTTGGGGAGCTACGAGCAGTACTTC.

The chain links TRBV7-9 to TRBJ1-1; no clear D gene. This CDR3 region has 13 residues. Per germline, CDR1 SEHNR and CDR2 FQNEAQ (reference sequence). Trimming left V 5 bases short and J 1 base short, with 8 bases between. As DNA, the CDR3 is TGTGCCAGCAGCGGGAGACGGAACACTGAAGCTTTCTTT. Amino acid sequence: CASSGRRNTEAFF.

The chain recombines TRBV5-6 with TRBJ2-5; TRBD1 matches 8 bases. Germline CDR1 is SGHDT and CDR2 is YYEEEE. CDR3 size: 13 residues. Trimming at V came to 6 bases and at J to 3 bases, leaving 4 bases not matched to a gene. The CDR3 DNA is TGTGCCAGCAAAAAACAGGGGGAAGAGACCCAGTACTTC. Residues: CASKKQGEETQYF.

The rearrangement uses TRBV5-1 and TRBJ1-4; 8 bases line up with TRBD1. The V and J ends lost 5 bases and 6 bases, in that order; junction bases with no gene match: 6. Looked up from germline, CDR1 is SGHRS and CDR2 is YFSETQ. This CDR3 contains 14 residues. The CDR3: CASRLPGQDEKLFF. For the CDR3, the DNA is TGCGCCAGCAGGTTACCGGGACAGGATGAAAAACTGTTTTTT.

J is TRBJ1-4 and V is TRBV4-2; perhaps TRBD1 as D (6 bases). Trimming removed 4 bases from V and 5 bases from J, with 11 bases in between. The V gene's germline CDR1 is LGHNA and CDR2 YNFKEQ. The CDR3 is 14 residues long. The CDR3 protein is CASSPGGPNEKLFF. CDR3 DNA: TGTGCCAGCAGCCCCGGGGGGCCGAATGAAAAACTGTTTTTT.

In the case of this clone: The junction departs from germline at one end; a sequencing error may be responsible. The chain carries TRBV9 and TRBJ2-1, with 10 bases aligning to TRBD2. The CDR3 has 11 amino acids. In germline, CDR1 is SGDLS, CDR2 YYNGEE. CDR3 sequence: CASSTGGLAVF. The CDR3 DNA reads TGTGCCAGCAGCACCGGCGGACTAGCGGTCTTC.

The V gene is TRBV30, the J gene TRBJ2-1; 12 positions match TRBD2. In germline, CDR1 is GTSNPN, CDR2 SVGIG (reference sequence). The CDR3 extends over 18 amino acids. Trimming removed 1 base from V and 0 bases from J; junction bases left unmatched: 7. The CDR3 region is CAWSALPTSGSSYNEQFF. CDR3 nucleotide sequence: TGTGCCTGGAGTGCTCTACCGACTAGCGGGAGCTCCTACAATGAGCAGTTCTTC. Full variable domain (rest looked up from reference TRBV30 and TRBJ2-1): SQTIHQWPATLVQPVGSPLSLECTVEGTSNPNLYWYRQAAGRGLQLLFYSVGIGQISSEVPQNLSASRPQDRQFILSSKKLLLSDSGFYLCAWSALPTSGSSYNEQFFGPGTRLTVL.

This chain uses TRBV6-6 with TRBJ1-1, with a tentative D call TRBD1 (6 bases). The V and J ends lost 10 bases and 4 bases respectively, with 13 bases between them. The CDR3 spans 12 residues. Germline CDR1 is MNHNY and CDR2 is SVGAGI (reference sequence). CDR3 in DNA: TGTGCCACGCTTAGGGGGAGCACTGAAGCTTTCTTT. This encodes CATLRGSTEAFF.

This chain joins TRBV2 and TRBJ1-3; D call uncertain. V lost 1 base and J lost 1, with 14 bases in between. Germline V gene sequence: CDR1 SNHLY, CDR2 FYNNEI. The CDR3 is made up of 17 amino acids. The chain's CDR3 is CASSEDVAGRSGNTIYF. CDR3 nucleotides: TGTGCCAGCAGTGAAGATGTTGCGGGGAGATCTGGAAACACCATATATTTT.

The gene calls are TRBV5-1 and TRBJ2-7, with TRBD2 matching over 7 bases. With V trimmed by 4 bases and J by 1 base, 17 bases remained unmatched. Germline-derived CDR1 and CDR2 are SGHRS and YFSETQ. The CDR3 has 18 residues. CDR3 protein: CASSEDSSDSGTSYEQYF. The CDR3 DNA is TGCGCCAGCAGCGAGGACTCTTCTGACAGCGGGACTTCCTACGAGCAGTACTTC.

V and J are TRBV19 and TRBJ2-2; D is perhaps TRBD1 (6 bases). Germline V gene data show CDR1 as LNHDA and CDR2 as SQIVND (reference sequence). CDR3 size: 14 residues. Trimming shortened V by 2 bases and J by 5 bases, and 9 bases separated the two germline ends. The CDR3 loop is CASSIQGWTGELFF. The CDR3 coding sequence is TGTGCCAGTAGTATACAGGGGTGGACCGGGGAGCTGTTTTTT.

CDR3 bases: TGTGCCAGTAGTCGCCCAGGGGGACAGGGGGGAGGGGATCAGCCCCAGCATTTT. Translation: CASSRPGGQGGGDQPQHF. The chain has TRBV19 and TRBJ1-5, with 11 nucleotides matching TRBD1. CDR1 and CDR2 from the germline V gene are LNHDA and SQIVND (reference sequence). J gave up 5 bases and V 5 bases, and 14 bases lay outside the gene matches. CDR3 length: 18 amino acids.

This chain uses TRBV6-5 with TRBJ2-5; perhaps TRBD2 as D (5 bases). The CDR3 runs 13 residues. Trimming shortened V by 2 bases and J by 5 bases, and 9 bases separated the two germline ends. CDR1 is MNHEY and CDR2 is SVGAGI in the germline V gene. The CDR3 sequence is CASSYGRRETQYF. The CDR3, as DNA: TGTGCCAGCAGTTACGGGAGACGGGAGACCCAGTACTTC.

On this clone: Its ends do not fully match the called genes, so a read error is possible. The chain has TRBV7-7 and TRBJ1-1; the D gene is possibly TRBD1 (5 bases). The germline V gene encodes CDR1 SSHAT and CDR2 FNYEAQ (reference sequence). The CDR3 is made up of 13 amino acids. The CDR3 coding sequence is TGTGCTAGCAGCTTCACCAGGGATACTGAAGCTTTCTTT. Its translation is CASSFTRDTEAFF.

This chain connects TRBV11-3 to TRBJ2-7; D call uncertain. V lost 1 base and J 1 base, leaving 11 bases between the germline ends. The CDR3 runs to 15 residues. Germline CDR1 SGHNT, CDR2 YENEEA. The CDR3 protein is CASSLASEESYEQYF. The CDR3, as DNA: TGTGCCAGCAGCTTAGCCTCCGAGGAATCCTACGAGCAGTACTTC.

The V call is TRBV21-1, the J call TRBJ2-7; TRBD2 is the table's D call, not checked against the DNA. TRBV21-1 is labeled a pseudogene. This CDR3 is built from 16 residues. The DNA of the CDR3 is TGTGCCAGCAGCCTTAAGTGGGGGACTAGCGGGAGCGAGCAGTACTTC. Amino acids: CASSLKWGTSGSEQYF.

This rearrangement joins TRBV5-8 to TRBJ1-4; no firm D call. CDR3 size: 15 residues. Trimming left V 0 bases short and J 8 bases short, with 14 bases between. Germline CDR1 reads SGHTS; CDR2 reads YDEGEE. CDR3 sequence: CASSLDRRSGEKLFF. CDR3 bases: TGTGCCAGCAGCTTGGATAGGCGGTCGGGAGAAAAACTGTTTTTT.